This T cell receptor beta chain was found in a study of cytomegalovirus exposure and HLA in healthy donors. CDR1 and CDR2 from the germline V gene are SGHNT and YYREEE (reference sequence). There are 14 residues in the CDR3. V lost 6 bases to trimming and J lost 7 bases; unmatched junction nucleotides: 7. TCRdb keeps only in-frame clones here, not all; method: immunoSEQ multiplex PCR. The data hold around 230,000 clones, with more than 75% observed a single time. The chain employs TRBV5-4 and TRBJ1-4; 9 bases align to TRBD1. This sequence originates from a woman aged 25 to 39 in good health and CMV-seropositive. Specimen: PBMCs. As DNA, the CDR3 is TGTGCCAGCACCCCGGGACAGGGATCTGAAAAACTGTTTTTT. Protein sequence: CASTPGQGSEKLFF.